These 5 T cell receptor beta chains were all obtained from the same sample, sequenced in a study of cytomegalovirus exposure and HLA in healthy donors. PCR involved 60 Vbeta and 13 Jbeta primers. TCRdb's copy holds only in-frame clones and misses some; the assay was immunoSEQ multiplex PCR. The table includes about 160,000 clones, 60% to 85% detected once. Sequences were obtained from PBMCs. The origin of the receptors is a woman aged 40 to 50 in good health and CMV-seronegative.

The sample holds a few counts of this clone. This chain uses TRBV6-5 with TRBJ1-1; TRBD1 matches 7 bases. V was pared by 3 bases and J by 5 bases, with 3 bases of the junction left unmatched. Germline V gene data show CDR1 as MNHEY and CDR2 as SVGAGI. The CDR3 consists of 13 residues. The CDR3 coding sequence is TGTGCCAGCAGTTATCCAGGGGGTACTGAAGCTTTCTTT. This encodes CASSYPGGTEAFF.

This clone was picked up one time. The rearrangement uses TRBV6-5 and TRBJ2-5; 7 bases align to TRBD2. V lost 2 bases to trimming and J lost 1 base; unmatched junction nucleotides: 4. The CDR3 consists of 15 residues. The V gene's germline CDR1 is MNHEY and CDR2 SVGAGI. Written as DNA, the CDR3 is TGTGCCAGCAGTTACGGAGCGGGGACCCAAGAGACCCAGTACTTC. Translating it yields CASSYGAGTQETQYF.

This clone was seen only a few times. V usage is TRBV4-1 and J usage is TRBJ1-5; perhaps TRBD1 as D (5 bases). V was trimmed by 1 base and J by 8 bases, leaving 15 bases between them. Germline values: CDR1 MGHRA, CDR2 YSYEKL. The CDR3 spans 15 residues. Here the CDR3 reads CASSQGARRGEPQHF. The CDR3 DNA follows: TGCGCCAGCAGCCAAGGGGCCCGCCGGGGGGAGCCCCAGCATTTT.

This sequence joins TRBV6-1 and TRBJ1-5; D is unresolved. The germline CDR1 and CDR2 sequences are MNHNS and SASEGT. V lost 0 bases to trimming and J lost 2 bases, with 14 bases between them. The CDR3 extends over 17 amino acids. The chain's CDR3 is CASSEALRGERNQPQHF. In nucleotides, the CDR3 is TGTGCCAGCAGTGAAGCGCTTCGTGGGGAGCGCAATCAGCCCCAGCATTTT.

The chain employs TRBV12-2 and TRBJ2-5; whether TRBD2, the table's D call, matches the DNA was not checked. TRBV12-2 is classified as a pseudogene. This CDR3 is 15 amino acids long. In DNA form, the CDR3 reads TGTGCAAGTCGCTTATTGGCGGGGGCCGAGGAGACCCAGTACTTC. Amino acid sequence: CASRLLAGAEETQYF.